The 19 T cell receptor beta chains in this list originate from one sample, sequenced in a study of blood T cell repertoires in COVID-19. Here immunoSEQ multiplex PCR was the method, and the copy in TCRdb shows in-frame clones only, minus some. In the table there are 85,000 to 120,000 clones, 76% of which are singletons. Input material: peripheral blood. Receptor source: a man older than 75 with COVID-19, enrolled during active disease.

This sequence joins TRBV4-3 and TRBJ2-3; the D gene is possibly TRBD1 (6 bases). The ends were cut back, 3 bases at V and 0 bases at J, with 19 bases in the middle. The length of the CDR3 is 18 residues. Germline assignment: CDR1 LGHNA and CDR2 YSLEER. CDR3 bases: TGCGCCAGCAGCCAGGCCCCAGGGGAGCGACTTAGCACAGATACGCAGTATTTT. Translated: CASSQAPGERLSTDTQYF.

The V and J genes are TRBV27 and TRBJ2-3; 7 nucleotides align to TRBD2. Germline CDR1 MNHEY, CDR2 SMNVEV (reference sequence). The CDR3 loop spans 13 amino acids. V gave up 5 bases and J gave up 4 bases; unmatched junction bases: 3. Written as DNA, the CDR3 is TGTGCCAGCAGTGAGCGGGAATCAGATACGCAGTATTTT. The encoded protein is CASSERESDTQYF.

The chain carries TRBV2 and TRBJ2-3, with 7 bases that match TRBD2. Germline V gene data show CDR1 as SNHLY and CDR2 as FYNNEI. Trimming took 4 bases from V and 0 from J; bases not matched to a gene: 4. The CDR3 loop spans 15 amino acids. CDR3 loop: CASSGWEGSTDTQYF. CDR3 nucleotide sequence: TGTGCCAGCAGTGGGTGGGAGGGGAGCACAGATACGCAGTATTTT.

CDR3 residues: CASSSGTSFYNEQFF. CDR3 nucleotide sequence: TGTGCCAGCAGTTCCGGGACTAGCTTTTACAATGAGCAGTTCTTC. The chain couples TRBV2 to TRBJ2-1; 9 bases line up with TRBD2. V lost 5 bases, J lost 4 bases, and 6 bases stayed unmatched. Germline CDR1 reads SNHLY; CDR2 reads FYNNEI. There are 15 residues in the CDR3.

The chain combines TRBV10-2 with TRBJ2-2; 7 positions match TRBD2. This CDR3 comprises 15 residues. With 6 bases clipped from V and 6 bases from J, the junction kept 10 bases outside the gene matches. Germline CDR1 WSHSY, CDR2 SAAADI. The CDR3: CASRFGGSAAGELFF. In DNA form, the CDR3 reads TGCGCCAGCAGGTTTGGCGGGAGCGCCGCCGGGGAGCTGTTTTTT.

The chain employs TRBV2 and TRBJ2-4; D is perhaps TRBD2 (5 bases). V gave up 4 bases and J gave up 15 bases, with 16 bases separating them. The CDR3 totals 12 residues. In germline, CDR1 is SNHLY, CDR2 FYNNEI. CDR3: CASSAGNWRAYF. The CDR3 coding sequence is TGTGCCAGCAGTGCTGGGAATTGGCGGGCGTACTTC.

The V gene is TRBV28, the J gene TRBJ2-1; D is perhaps TRBD2 (6 bases). Trimming shortened V by 5 bases and J by 5 bases, and 16 bases separated the two germline ends. Germline CDR1 reads MDHEN; CDR2 reads SYDVKM. The CDR3 is made up of 15 amino acids. The CDR3, as DNA: TGTGCCAGCAGTCCCTATCCTGGGAGGAACAATGAGCAGTTCTTC. This sequence encodes CASSPYPGRNNEQFF.

CDR3 sequence (DNA): TGTGCCAGCAGCTTAGGCTCAGGGGACTCCTACGAGCAGTACTTC. It translates to CASSLGSGDSYEQYF. This chain links TRBV11-3 with TRBJ2-7; maybe TRBD1 (6 bases). CDR3 size: 15 residues. Germline values: CDR1 SGHNT, CDR2 YENEEA. Trimming shortened V by 1 base and J by 0 bases, and 10 bases separated the two germline ends.

This clone came up once. The chain combines TRBV16 with TRBJ2-2; 11 bases align to TRBD1. V lost 3 bases and J lost 6; bases outside the gene matches: 9. The CDR3 is made up of 17 amino acids. Per germline, CDR1 KGHSY and CDR2 FQNENV. The CDR3 DNA reads TGTGCCAGCAGCCATTTATGGACAGGGGGCGAGCCCGGGGAGCTGTTTTTT. Translated: CASSHLWTGGEPGELFF. The full variable domain, with the rest looked up from reference TRBV16 and TRBJ2-2, is GEEVAQTPKHLVRGEGQKAKLYCAPIKGHSYVFWYQQVLKNEFKFLISFQNENVFDETGMPKERFSAKCLPNSPCSLEIQATKLEDSAVYFCASSHLWTGGEPGELFFGEGSRLTVL.

This chain uses TRBV7-9 with TRBJ2-1; 10 bases are a match to TRBD2. The length of the CDR3 is 16 residues. The V segment lost 5 bases and the J segment 10 bases; nucleotides outside the gene matches: 14. The germline V gene has CDR1 SEHNR and CDR2 FQNEAQ (reference sequence). The CDR3 bases are TGTGCCAGCAGCCCCCAACTAGCGGGAAAGCCCAAGGAGCAGTTCTTC. Translation: CASSPQLAGKPKEQFF.

DNA of the CDR3: TGCGCCAGCAGCTTGGAACAGGGGTACAATGAGCAGTTCTTC. Its protein product is CASSLEQGYNEQFF. This sequence joins TRBV5-1 and TRBJ2-1; TRBD1 matches 7 bases. This CDR3 region has 14 residues. The trim removed 0 bases at V and 4 bases at J, leaving 1 base unmatched. Germline loops: CDR1 SGHRS, CDR2 YFSETQ.

About this clone itself: Other DNA sequences in the sample encode the same CDR3. The rearrangement joins TRBV6-5 to TRBJ1-3; D gene uncertain. CDR1 is MNHEY and CDR2 is SVGAGI in the germline V gene. Deletions cut 0 bases from V and 0 bases from J, with 6 bases between. The CDR3 contains 15 residues. The CDR3 sequence: CASSYSRVSGNTIYF. The CDR3 DNA reads TGTGCCAGCAGTTACTCGAGGGTCTCTGGAAACACCATATATTTT.

The CDR3 reads CASAGLSDNEQFF. CDR3 DNA: TGTGCCAGCGCGGGACTATCTGACAATGAGCAGTTCTTC. The rearrangement uses TRBV2 and TRBJ2-1, with 7 positions matching TRBD2. Germline CDR1 is SNHLY and CDR2 is FYNNEI. This CDR3 has 13 residues. Germline trimming cut 8 bases from V and 5 bases from J; bases unmatched to any gene: 6.

The chain links TRBV7-8 to TRBJ1-5; D may be TRBD1 (5 bases). Germline V gives CDR1 SGHVS, CDR2 FQNEAQ. The CDR3 runs to 15 residues. V was clipped by 5 bases and J by 0 bases, with 11 bases between them. The CDR3 DNA sequence: TGTGCCAGCAGCCTGGACATCTATAGCAATCAGCCCCAGCATTTT. Its translation: CASSLDIYSNQPQHF.

V is TRBV7-2 and J is TRBJ2-7; D gene unclear. The CDR3 consists of 13 residues. CDR1 is SGHTA, CDR2 FQGNSA, per germline. Trimming removed 3 bases from V and 1 base from J, with 7 bases in between. DNA for the CDR3: TGTGCCAGCAGCTTCGAGGAGTCCTACGAGCAGTACTTC. Its translation: CASSFEESYEQYF.

The chain carries TRBV9 and TRBJ2-1, with 11 bases identical to TRBD1. V lost 3 bases, J lost 9 bases, and 14 bases stayed unmatched. This CDR3 region has 17 residues. Germline lookup yields CDR1 SGDLS and CDR2 YYNGEE. The CDR3 coding sequence is TGTGCCAGCAGCGACGCCCCCGGGACAGGGGGAACGGTTGAGCAGTTCTTC. Encoded protein: CASSDAPGTGGTVEQFF.

The chain joins TRBV28 to TRBJ1-2, with a weak D call TRBD1 (5 bases). The CDR3 spans 14 residues. Looked up from germline, CDR1 is MDHEN and CDR2 is SYDVKM. Trimming stripped 1 base from V and 7 bases from J, with 13 bases between. The CDR3 coding sequence is TGTGCCAGCAGTTTATCCTCAGGGTTCGGTGGCTACACCTTC. Translation: CASSLSSGFGGYTF.

This chain connects TRBV7-9 to TRBJ2-7, with TRBD2 as a possible D gene (6 bases). The CDR3 has 12 amino acids. V was shortened by 5 bases and J by 4 bases, with 9 bases between the two germline ends. Germline values: CDR1 SEHNR, CDR2 FQNEAQ (reference sequence). Written as DNA, the CDR3 is TGTGCCAGCAGCAGACTAGATTACGAGCAGTACTTC. This codes for CASSRLDYEQYF. The full variable domain, completed using reference TRBV7-9 and TRBJ2-7, is DTGVSQNPRHKITKRGQNVTFRCDPISEHNRLYWYRQTLGQGPEFLTYFQNEAQLEKSRLLSDRFSAERPKGSFSTLEIQRTEQGDSAMYLCASSRLDYEQYFGPGTRLTVT.

The chain joins TRBV6-5 to TRBJ1-1, with TRBD1 identical over 9 bases. The germline CDR1 and CDR2 sequences are MNHEY and SVGAGI. V trimming: 7 bases; J trimming: 1 base; junction bases outside the gene matches: 4. The CDR3 extends over 14 amino acids. The chain's CDR3 is CASKVGQGNTEAFF. Here the CDR3 DNA reads TGTGCCAGCAAAGTGGGACAGGGGAACACTGAAGCTTTCTTT.